Presented here are 4 T cell receptor beta chains from one specimen sequenced in a study of identical twins. TCRdb analysed the 5' RACE reads with MiXCR anew, one entry per CDR3 protein. The table shows just over 450,000 distinct CDR3 sequences, with 11% to 15% occurring only once. The same data also contributed to another study, on yellow fever vaccine responses in identical twins.

What was sequenced was CD4+ T cells sorted from blood. The source of these receptors is a woman between 18 and 29 years old in good health.

This clonotype was recorded a few times. The chain has TRBV5-1 and TRBJ2-5; D remains ambiguous. CDR1 and CDR2 (germline): SGHRS, YFSETQ. The V end was cut by 1 base, the J end by 1 base, with 11 bases between. The CDR3 is 15 amino acids. The CDR3 bases are TGCGCCAGCAGCTTGTCGTCAGCTTCCCAAGAGACCCAGTACTTC. Encoded protein: CASSLSSASQETQYF.

The table lists this clonotype with a few counts. The chain joins TRBV28 to TRBJ2-3, with TRBD2 as a possible D gene (5 bases). CDR1 is MDHEN and CDR2 is SYDVKM in the germline V gene. V was clipped by 4 bases and J by 0 bases, with 17 bases between them. This CDR3 comprises 17 residues. The CDR3: CASSSRAAGASTDTQYF. For the CDR3, the DNA is TGTGCCAGCAGTTCCCGTGCGGCGGGCGCTAGCACAGATACGCAGTATTTT.

The chain combines TRBV12-3 or TRBV12-4 with TRBJ1-3; no reliable D call. The CDR3 runs 15 residues. V dropped 6 bases and J dropped 0 bases, with 12 bases sitting between them. In nucleotides, the CDR3 is TGTGCCAGCAGCACCAGCAACCCCTCTGGAAACACCATATATTTT. It translates to CASSTSNPSGNTIYF.

This clonotype was recorded a few times. The chain carries TRBV7-8 and TRBJ2-1; 9 bases are shared with TRBD1. Germline V lookup: CDR1 SGHVS, CDR2 FQNEAQ. The CDR3 contains 17 residues. V lost 5 bases, J lost 1 base, and 9 bases stayed unmatched. CDR3 DNA sequence: TGTGCCAGCAGCGGCAGGGACAGGGAGGTGTCCTACAATGAGCAGTTCTTC. Amino acid sequence: CASSGRDREVSYNEQFF.